This T cell receptor beta chain was observed in a study of human T cells and chemical hapten exposure. Study background: TCR yields per sample varied, mainly owing to small pooled library volume differences. Regarding the study as a whole: No alteration of TCRs above 1 in 1000 frequency was seen with DPC sensitization.

This clonotype was observed at least ten times. Antigen specificity is unknown. Whole blood, unfractionated, served as the material for total RNA extraction. Individual cDNA molecules each carried unique molecular identifiers attached by the library. MiXCR was run by TCRdb on the reads, yielding one entry per CDR3 protein. This table has about 120,000 distinct CDR3 sequences, 6.5% to 10% appearing once. The TCR sequence derives from a human donor in good health. Some clones in this sample may be carry-over from other donors' samples. The sequencing input was whole blood.

The CDR3 loop reads CASRRGGDTEAFF. The DNA for the CDR3 is TGTGCCAGCAGGAGGGGGGGTGACACTGAAGCTTTCTTT. V is TRBV12-3 or TRBV12-4 and J is TRBJ1-1, with a possible D match to TRBD1 (6 bases). The CDR3 consists of 13 residues. V lost 6 bases, J lost 3 bases, and 11 bases lay in between.